The 22 T cell receptor beta chains reported below all come from one sample, sequenced in a study of cytomegalovirus exposure and HLA in healthy donors (dated by TCRdb to about 2017). Libraries were prepared through the immunoSEQ multiplex PCR assay. A mixture of 60 forward primers for TCR Vbeta segments and 13 reverse primers for TCR Jbeta segments was used in the multiplex PCR. The immuneACCESS repertoire file appears here via TCRdb, limited to in-frame rearrangements. These files lack a portion of the clones; in checked studies, under half of the deficit traces to unresolved V genes, and the cause of the others is not known. For this sample the table gives 95,000 to 150,000 clones, of which roughly 76% were detected only once. Over 2% of the sample rests with the top ten. Source material: PBMCs. Receptors were obtained from a man aged 30-40 years in good health and CMV-seronegative.

The J gene is TRBJ2-1, the V gene TRBV19, with TRBD2 matching over 8 bases. The germline gives CDR1 LNHDA, CDR2 SQIVND (reference sequence). This CDR3 contains 15 residues. V lost 3 bases, J lost 8 bases, and 9 bases stayed unmatched. CDR3 DNA: TGTGCCAGTAGTATCGGGACTAGGGTGATAGATGAGCAGTTCTTC. Protein sequence: CASSIGTRVIDEQFF.

This sequence joins TRBV5-8 and TRBJ2-7; D unclear. Trimming cost V 0 bases and J 1 base, with 11 bases left between them. This CDR3 has 15 amino acids. Germline CDR1 and CDR2: SGHTS and YDEGEE. Here the CDR3 reads CASSLEAGESYEQYF. CDR3 bases: TGTGCCAGCAGCTTGGAAGCCGGAGAATCCTACGAGCAGTACTTC.

This chain connects TRBV9 to TRBJ2-5; D may be TRBD2 (5 bases). This CDR3 contains 14 residues. Germline CDR1 is SGDLS and CDR2 is YYNGEE. The V and J ends lost 6 bases and 1 base respectively, with 13 bases between them. The DNA for the CDR3 is TGTGCCAGCAACTCCGGACTGTCCCAAGAGACCCAGTACTTC. Protein sequence: CASNSGLSQETQYF.

The chain couples TRBV2 to TRBJ1-6; 10 bases fit TRBD1. The V segment lost 6 bases and the J segment 5 bases; nucleotides outside the gene matches: 4. The CDR3 runs to 15 residues. Germline V CDR1 and CDR2: SNHLY, FYNNEI. In DNA, the CDR3 is TGTGCCAGCAGCCGACAGGGGGCTCATAATTCACCCCTCCACTTT. This encodes CASSRQGAHNSPLHF. Full variable domain (rest looked up from reference TRBV2 and TRBJ1-6): EPEVTQTPSHQVTQMGQEVILRCVPISNHLYFYWYRQILGQKVEFLVSFYNNEISEKSEIFDDQFSVERPDGSNFTLKIRSTKLEDSAMYFCASSRQGAHNSPLHFGNGTRLTVT.

V usage is TRBV5-8 and J usage is TRBJ1-6; D possibly corresponds to TRBD1 (6 bases). This CDR3 has 13 residues. Germline V gene sequence: CDR1 SGHTS, CDR2 YDEGEE. The V end was cut by 1 base, the J end by 14 bases, with 13 bases between. CDR3 region: CASSLLPTGTLHF. CDR3 coding DNA: TGTGCCAGCAGCTTGCTCCCAACAGGGACCCTCCACTTT.

J is TRBJ1-6 and V is TRBV25-1; D is possibly TRBD1 (5 bases). Per germline, CDR1 MGHDK and CDR2 SYGVNS. V was cut by 7 bases and J by 2 bases, with 9 bases left in between. CDR3 size: 14 residues. DNA of the CDR3: TGTGCCAGCATGGGGCCAACCTATAATTCACCCCTCCACTTT. The encoded protein is CASMGPTYNSPLHF.

The chain recombines TRBV10-3 with TRBJ2-2; TRBD1 might be the D (6 bases). Germline lookup yields CDR1 ENHRY and CDR2 SYGVKD. This CDR3 has 14 residues. Trimming cost V 6 bases and J 2 bases, with 10 bases left between them. The CDR3 coding sequence is TGTGCCATCAGGACAGGTCCCAACACCGGGGAGCTGTTTTTT. Residues: CAIRTGPNTGELFF.

The V and J genes are TRBV10-3 and TRBJ2-1; D perhaps matches TRBD2 (6 bases). Germline assignment: CDR1 ENHRY and CDR2 SYGVKD. CDR3 length: 12 amino acids. V was shortened by 4 bases and J by 8 bases, with 9 bases between the two germline ends. CDR3 protein: CAISVEGHEQFF. The CDR3 DNA is TGTGCCATCAGTGTGGAGGGACATGAGCAGTTCTTC.

This chain links TRBV29-1 with TRBJ1-4; no clear D. The CDR3 spans 12 residues. Germline assignment: CDR1 SQVTM and CDR2 ANQGSEA. Trimming took off 4 bases at V and 4 bases at J, with 7 bases between the two ends. CDR3 DNA: TGCAGCGTTGTCGGGGTTAATGAAAAACTGTTTTTT. Translated: CSVVGVNEKLFF.

This clone has a single count. This chain uses TRBV10-3 with TRBJ1-2; the D is unclear. The CDR3 spans 13 residues. V was clipped by 5 bases and J by 4 bases, with 11 bases between them. The V gene's germline CDR1 is ENHRY and CDR2 SYGVKD. CDR3 bases: TGTGCCATCAGTAGTCCGGGAACCTATGGCTACACCTTC. This sequence encodes CAISSPGTYGYTF.

This chain connects TRBV18 to TRBJ2-1; 9 bases line up with TRBD1. Germline CDR1 and CDR2: KGHSH and LQKENI. Losses at the gene ends were 3 bases for V and 4 bases for J; bases not matched to a gene: 7. This CDR3 has 16 residues. This chain's CDR3 is CASSPLQGASYNEQFF. CDR3 coding DNA: TGTGCCAGCTCACCTTTACAGGGGGCATCGTACAATGAGCAGTTCTTC.

The rearrangement links TRBV5-5 to TRBJ2-5, with 12 bases identical to TRBD2. The CDR3 runs to 17 residues. Germline values: CDR1 SGHKS, CDR2 YYEKEE (reference sequence). With V trimmed by 0 bases and J by 5 bases, 8 bases remained unmatched. This CDR3 is CASSLGLAGGLRETQYF. Here the CDR3 DNA reads TGTGCCAGCAGCTTGGGGCTAGCGGGGGGGCTGAGGGAGACCCAGTACTTC. Variable domain in full (rest from reference TRBV5-5 and TRBJ2-5): DAGVTQSPTHLIKTRGQQVTLRCSPISGHKSVSWYQQVLGQGPQFIFQYYEKEERGRGNFPDRFSARQFPNYSSELNVNALLLGDSALYLCASSLGLAGGLRETQYFGPGTRLLVL.

The gene calls are TRBV19 and TRBJ2-7, with D perhaps matching TRBD1 (7 bases). Trimming took off 3 bases at V and 3 bases at J, with 12 bases between the two ends. This CDR3 is built from 14 residues. Germline V gene sequence: CDR1 LNHDA, CDR2 SQIVND (reference sequence). CDR3 bases: TGTGCCAGTAGTATCGGGGGACAGCTCTACGAGCAGTACTTC. Translation: CASSIGGQLYEQYF.

The chain uses TRBV5-1 and TRBJ2-3; D is possibly TRBD1 (5 bases). This CDR3 has 14 residues. Trimming removed 2 bases at V and 0 bases at J, with 7 bases between. Per germline, CDR1 SGHRS and CDR2 YFSETQ. The CDR3 loop reads CASSFDSSTDTQYF. The CDR3 DNA sequence: TGCGCCAGCAGCTTCGACAGTAGCACAGATACGCAGTATTTT.

A single count supports this clone. The chain combines TRBV10-2 with TRBJ2-2; 7 bases are a match to TRBD1. Germline-derived CDR1 and CDR2 are WSHSY and SAAADI. Trimming took 5 bases from V and 1 from J; bases not matched to a gene: 10. There are 17 residues in the CDR3. CDR3 sequence (DNA): TGCGCCAGCAGTCCAGCCAGGGACAGCGTGAACACCGGGGAGCTGTTTTTT. Its translation: CASSPARDSVNTGELFF.

V usage is TRBV7-6 and J usage is TRBJ2-1; the D gene is possibly TRBD2 (6 bases). Germline CDR1 is SGHVS and CDR2 is FNYEAQ. Trimming pared 1 base from V and 2 bases from J, leaving 12 bases between. This CDR3 spans 16 amino acids. CDR3 loop: CASSLGSSGAYNEQFF. CDR3 DNA sequence: TGTGCCAGCAGCTTAGGTTCCTCGGGGGCCTACAATGAGCAGTTCTTC.

This rearrangement joins TRBV21-1 to TRBJ2-7; TRBD2, as called in the table, went unchecked against the DNA. TRBV21-1 corresponds to a pseudogene. CDR3 length: 13 amino acids. CDR3 bases: TGTGCCGGAAGGCAGCGGGGGGTAGCCGAGCAGTACTTC. Residues: CAGRQRGVAEQYF.

The chain recombines TRBV5-1 with TRBJ2-2, with TRBD2 as a possible D gene (6 bases). The V gene's germline CDR1 is SGHRS and CDR2 YFSETQ. This CDR3 region has 15 residues. V was trimmed by 2 bases and J by 5 bases, leaving 13 bases between them. This CDR3 is CASSFAGPATGELFF. Here the CDR3 DNA reads TGCGCCAGCAGCTTCGCGGGGCCCGCGACCGGGGAGCTGTTTTTT.

V is TRBV10-2 and J is TRBJ2-4; a weak D match, TRBD2 (6 bases). V dropped 3 bases and J dropped 8 bases, with 8 bases sitting between them. Germline CDR1 is WSHSY and CDR2 is SAAADI. This CDR3 is built from 12 residues. This chain's CDR3 is CASSELADIQYF. The CDR3 DNA sequence: TGCGCCAGCAGTGAACTAGCTGACATTCAGTACTTC.

V usage is TRBV18 and J usage is TRBJ1-1, with 7 bases that match TRBD1. CDR1 KGHSH and CDR2 LQKENI come from the germline V gene. This CDR3 has 15 amino acids. V lost 2 bases and J lost 8; bases outside the gene matches: 11. The CDR3 loop is CASSPGGQLGSEAFF. CDR3 nucleotide sequence: TGTGCCAGCTCACCAGGGGGACAGCTAGGTAGCGAAGCTTTCTTT.

The J gene is TRBJ2-7, the V gene TRBV5-5; 7 nucleotides line up with TRBD1. The CDR3 length is 14 residues. Germline V lookup: CDR1 SGHKS, CDR2 YYEKEE (reference sequence). V shed 4 bases and J 5 bases; nucleotides not matched to a gene: 9. The CDR3 protein is CASSPGRGFHEQYF. CDR3 bases: TGTGCCAGCAGCCCCGGCAGGGGGTTCCACGAGCAGTACTTC.

The chain has TRBV6-6 and TRBJ2-7; TRBD2 aligns across 7 bases. The germline gives CDR1 MNHNY, CDR2 SVGAGI (reference sequence). J gave up 3 bases and V 6 bases, and 8 bases lay outside the gene matches. There are 14 residues in the CDR3. The CDR3 bases are TGTGCCAGCAGCGTGGCGGGGGACTACTACGAGCAGTACTTC. Its translation is CASSVAGDYYEQYF.